This T cell receptor beta chain emerged from a study of breast tumors, draining lymph nodes, adjacent tissues. This clonotype is medium-sized within its sample. TCRdb re-derived calls from the multiplex PCR reads in MiXCR, one entry per CDR3 protein. The table includes 100,000 to 150,000 distinct CDR3 sequences, around 24% detected once. The CDR3 has 14 residues. V was clipped by 5 bases and J by 5 bases; unmatched bases: 8. Germline V gene sequence: CDR1 SQVTM, CDR2 ANQGSEA. Axillary draining lymph nodes of breast cancer patients supplied the node samples. The sample was axillary lymph node tissue. The source is a female donor with breast cancer. Some clones in this sample may be carry-over from other donors' samples. The rearrangement links TRBV29-1 to TRBJ2-1; 8 bases are shared with TRBD2. CDR3 sequence: CSVSGGRTDNEQFF. The CDR3 bases are TGCAGCGTTAGTGGCGGGAGGACCGACAATGAGCAGTTCTTC.